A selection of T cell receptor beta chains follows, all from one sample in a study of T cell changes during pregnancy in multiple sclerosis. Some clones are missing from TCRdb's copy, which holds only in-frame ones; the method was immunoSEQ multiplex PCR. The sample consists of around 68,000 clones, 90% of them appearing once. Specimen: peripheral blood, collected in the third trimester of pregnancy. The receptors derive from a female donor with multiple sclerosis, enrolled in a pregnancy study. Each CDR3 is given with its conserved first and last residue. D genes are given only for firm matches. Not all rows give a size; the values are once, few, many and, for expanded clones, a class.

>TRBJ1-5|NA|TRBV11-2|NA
CASSLDLTVNQPQHF
TGTGCCAGCAGCTTAGATCTAACGGTGAATCAGCCCCAGCATTTT
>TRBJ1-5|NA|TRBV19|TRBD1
CASAAQGAGIQPQHF
TGTGCCAGTGCAGCCCAGGGGGCTGGGATTCAGCCCCAGCATTTT
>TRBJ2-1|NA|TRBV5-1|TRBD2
CASSLAGGPAGGNEQFF
TGCGCCAGCAGCTTGGCCGGCGGTCCAGCGGGGGGGAATGAGCAGTTCTTC
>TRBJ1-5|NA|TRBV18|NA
CASSPPDTDGDQPQHF
TGTGCCAGCTCACCACCGGACACCGATGGGGATCAGCCCCAGCATTTT
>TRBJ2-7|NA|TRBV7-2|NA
CASSPAQGPGKYF
TGTGCCAGCAGCCCGGCGCAGGGCCCTGGGAAGTACTTC
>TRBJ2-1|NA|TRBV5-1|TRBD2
CASSSISGSLEDEQFF
TGCGCCAGCAGTTCTATTAGCGGGAGTTTGGAGGATGAGCAGTTCTTC
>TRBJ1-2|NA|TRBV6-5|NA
CVSSPGQRANYGYTF
TGTGTCAGCAGCCCAGGGCAGCGCGCTAACTATGGCTACACCTTC
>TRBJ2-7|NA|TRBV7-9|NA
CASSSSLYEQYF
TGTGCCAGCAGCTCCTCGCTATACGAGCAGTACTTC
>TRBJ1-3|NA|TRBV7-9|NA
CASSLARDSGNTIYF
TGTGCCAGCAGCTTAGCCAGGGACTCTGGAAACACCATATATTTT
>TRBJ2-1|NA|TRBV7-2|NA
CASSGMGGDPYNEQFF
TGTGCCAGCAGCGGGATGGGGGGAGACCCTTACAATGAGCAGTTCTTC
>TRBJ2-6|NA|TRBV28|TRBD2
CASSLIWEGGANVLTF
TGTGCCAGCAGTTTAATCTGGGAGGGTGGGGCCAACGTCCTGACTTTC
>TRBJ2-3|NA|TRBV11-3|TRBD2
CASSPGASGGNTQYF
TGTGCCAGCAGCCCGGGGGCTAGCGGGGGAAATACGCAGTATTTT
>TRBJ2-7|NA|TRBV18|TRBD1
CASSPGDSSYEQYF
TGTGCCAGCTCACCAGGGGACAGCTCCTACGAGCAGTACTTC
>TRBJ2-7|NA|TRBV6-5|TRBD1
CASSTGTGGFEQYF
TGTGCCAGCAGTACCGGGACAGGGGGCTTCGAGCAGTACTTC
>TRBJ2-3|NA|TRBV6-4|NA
CASSEEGGGADTQYF
TGTGCCAGCAGTGAAGAGGGGGGAGGGGCAGATACGCAGTATTTT
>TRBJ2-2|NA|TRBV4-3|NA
CASSHRAANTGELFF
TGCGCCAGCAGCCACAGGGCTGCGAACACCGGGGAGCTGTTTTTT
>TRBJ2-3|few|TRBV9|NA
CASSVGLASSDTQYF
TGTGCCAGCAGCGTAGGACTTGCTTCTTCAGATACGCAGTATTTT
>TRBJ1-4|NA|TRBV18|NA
CASAELTGANEKLFF
TGTGCCAGCGCCGAGTTAACGGGGGCTAATGAAAAACTGTTTTTT
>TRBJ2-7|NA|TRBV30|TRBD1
CAWSADRGLDEQYF
TGTGCCTGGAGTGCGGACAGGGGGCTGGACGAGCAGTACTTC
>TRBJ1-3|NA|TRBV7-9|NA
CASSGGQRFSSGNTIYF
TGTGCCAGCAGCGGAGGACAGAGGTTTTCTTCTGGAAACACCATATATTTT
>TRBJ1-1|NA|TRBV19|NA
CASSLNWGDTEAFF
TGTGCCAGTAGTCTCAATTGGGGGGACACTGAAGCTTTCTTT
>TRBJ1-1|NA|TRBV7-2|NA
CASSPSRDNIEAFF
TGTGCCAGCAGCCCAAGCCGGGACAACATTGAAGCTTTCTTT
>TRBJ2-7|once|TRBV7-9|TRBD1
CASSWTGSSFGEQYF
TGTGCCAGCAGCTGGACAGGGTCGTCTTTCGGCGAGCAGTACTTC
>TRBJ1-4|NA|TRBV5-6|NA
CASSLWTVANEKLFF
TGTGCCAGCAGCTTGTGGACAGTCGCTAATGAAAAACTGTTTTTT
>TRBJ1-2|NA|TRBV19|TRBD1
CASRTGGYGYTF
TGTGCCAGTAGGACAGGGGGCTATGGCTACACCTTC
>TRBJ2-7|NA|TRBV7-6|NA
CASSLEFTYEQYF
TGTGCCAGCAGCTTGGAGTTCACCTACGAGCAGTACTTC
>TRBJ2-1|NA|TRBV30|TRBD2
CAWSEQGLAGGLQFF
TGTGCCTGGAGTGAGCAGGGACTAGCGGGGGGGTTACAGTTCTTC
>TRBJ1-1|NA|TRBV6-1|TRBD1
CASLQTGGTEAFF
TGTGCCAGCTTGCAGACAGGGGGCACTGAAGCTTTCTTT
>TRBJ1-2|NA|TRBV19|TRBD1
CASSQPGDRPYGYTF
TGTGCCAGTAGTCAACCTGGGGACAGGCCCTATGGCTACACCTTC
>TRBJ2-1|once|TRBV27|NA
CASSFPGTSAYNEQFF
TGTGCCAGCAGTTTCCCCGGTACCTCTGCCTACAATGAGCAGTTCTTC
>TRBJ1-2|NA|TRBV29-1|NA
CSVEVDFGYGYTF
TGCAGCGTTGAAGTTGACTTTGGCTATGGCTACACCTTC
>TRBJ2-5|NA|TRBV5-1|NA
CASSQDPGQFQETQYF
TGCGCCAGCAGCCAGGACCCCGGACAGTTTCAAGAGACCCAGTACTTC
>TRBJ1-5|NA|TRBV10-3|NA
CAISERLSGNQPQHF
TGTGCCATCAGTGAACGCCTAAGTGGCAATCAGCCCCAGCATTTT
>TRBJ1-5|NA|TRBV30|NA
CAWSGGLNQPQHF
TGTGCCTGGAGTGGGGGCTTAAATCAGCCCCAGCATTTT
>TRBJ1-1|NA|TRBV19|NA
CASKHRQNTEAFF
TGTGCCAGTAAGCACAGACAGAACACTGAAGCTTTCTTT
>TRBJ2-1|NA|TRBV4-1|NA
CASSQDTLYNEQFF
TGCGCCAGCAGCCAAGACACTCTTTACAATGAGCAGTTCTTC
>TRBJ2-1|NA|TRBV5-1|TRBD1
CASSLLVSGQGIEQFF
TGCGCCAGCAGCTTGTTGGTTTCGGGACAGGGAATTGAGCAGTTCTTC
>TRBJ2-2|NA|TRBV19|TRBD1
CASSPSGGPGELFF
TGTGCCAGTAGCCCGTCAGGGGGACCCGGGGAGCTGTTTTTT
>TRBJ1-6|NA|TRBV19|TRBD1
CASSMRDSYNSPLHF
TGTGCCAGTAGTATGCGGGACAGTTATAATTCACCCCTCCACTTT
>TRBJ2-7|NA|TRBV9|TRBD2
CASSVLAGPSYEQYF
TGTGCCAGCAGCGTTCTAGCGGGCCCCTCCTACGAGCAGTACTTC
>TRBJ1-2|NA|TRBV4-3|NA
CASSQAAGYGYTF
TGCGCCAGCAGCCAAGCGGCAGGCTATGGCTACACCTTC
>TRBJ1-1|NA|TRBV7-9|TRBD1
CASSRDRPLLTEAFF
TGTGCCAGCAGTCGGGACAGACCCCTTCTCACTGAAGCTTTCTTT
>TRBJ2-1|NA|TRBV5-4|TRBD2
CASSLELAGGPDEQFF
TGTGCCAGCAGCTTGGAACTAGCGGGAGGGCCTGATGAGCAGTTCTTC
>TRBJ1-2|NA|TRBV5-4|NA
CASSREDSDYGYTF
TGTGCCAGCAGCCGGGAGGACAGCGACTATGGCTACACCTTC
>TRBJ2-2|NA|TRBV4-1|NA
CASSHPTKNTGELFF
TGCGCCAGCAGCCATCCGACTAAGAACACCGGGGAGCTGTTTTTT
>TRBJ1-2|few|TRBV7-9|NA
CASRGPDGYTF
TGTGCCAGCCGAGGTCCGGATGGCTACACCTTC
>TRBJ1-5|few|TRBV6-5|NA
CASSASNPGPQHF
TGTGCCAGCAGCGCGTCCAACCCGGGGCCCCAGCATTTT
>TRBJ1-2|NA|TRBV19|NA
CASSIEAGLFNYGYTF
TGTGCCAGTAGTATAGAAGCGGGCCTTTTCAACTATGGCTACACCTTC
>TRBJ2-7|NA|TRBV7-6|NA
CASSLSREQYF
TGTGCCAGCAGTCTTTCGCGGGAGCAGTACTTC
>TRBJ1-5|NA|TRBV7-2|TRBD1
CASSLRGGTEHQPQHF
TGTGCCAGCAGCTTAAGGGGCGGGACAGAGCATCAGCCCCAGCATTTT
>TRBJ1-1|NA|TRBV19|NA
CATLPTRVSRDTEAFF
TGTGCCACCTTACCTACTAGGGTGTCTAGGGACACTGAAGCTTTCTTT
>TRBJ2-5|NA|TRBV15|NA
CATSRENRGGRQETQYF
TGTGCCACCAGCAGAGAAAACAGGGGAGGCAGGCAAGAGACCCAGTACTTC
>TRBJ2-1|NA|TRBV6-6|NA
CASSYAGNEQFF
TGTGCCAGCAGTTACGCCGGCAATGAGCAGTTCTTC
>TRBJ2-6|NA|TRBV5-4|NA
CASSLELTGSHAGANVLTF
TGTGCCAGCAGCTTGGAACTTACGGGGTCTCACGCTGGGGCCAACGTCCTGACTTTC